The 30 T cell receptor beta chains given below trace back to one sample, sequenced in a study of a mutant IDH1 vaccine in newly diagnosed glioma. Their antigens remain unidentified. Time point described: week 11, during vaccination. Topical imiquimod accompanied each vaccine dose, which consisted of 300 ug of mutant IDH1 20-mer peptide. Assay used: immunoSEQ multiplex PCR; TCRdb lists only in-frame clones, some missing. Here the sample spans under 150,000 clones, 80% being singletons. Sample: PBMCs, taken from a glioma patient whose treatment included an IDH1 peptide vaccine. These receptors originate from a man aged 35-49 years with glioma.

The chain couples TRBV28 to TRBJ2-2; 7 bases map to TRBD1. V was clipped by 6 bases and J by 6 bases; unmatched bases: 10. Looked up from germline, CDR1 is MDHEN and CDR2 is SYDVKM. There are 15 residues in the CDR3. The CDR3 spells CASRGRGRGAGELFF. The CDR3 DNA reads TGTGCCAGCAGGGGAAGGGGGCGAGGGGCCGGGGAGCTGTTTTTT.

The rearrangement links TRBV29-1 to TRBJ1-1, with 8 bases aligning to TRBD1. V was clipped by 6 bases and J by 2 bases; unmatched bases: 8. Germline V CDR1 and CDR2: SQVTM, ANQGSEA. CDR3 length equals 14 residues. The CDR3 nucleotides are TGCAGCGTCCGAACCCAGGGGGCTAACACTGAAGCTTTCTTT. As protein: CSVRTQGANTEAFF.

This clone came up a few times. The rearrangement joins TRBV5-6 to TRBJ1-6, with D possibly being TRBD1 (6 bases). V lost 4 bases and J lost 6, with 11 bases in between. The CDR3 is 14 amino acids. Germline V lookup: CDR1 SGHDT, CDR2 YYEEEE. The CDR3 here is CASSRGLSNSPLHF. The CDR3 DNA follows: TGTGCCAGCAGCCGGGGGCTCTCTAATTCACCCCTCCACTTT. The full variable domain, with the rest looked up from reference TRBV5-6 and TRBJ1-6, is DAGVTQSPTHLIKTRGQQVTLRCSPKSGHDTVSWYQQALGQGPQFIFQYYEEEERQRGNFPDRFSGHQFPNYSSELNVNALLLGDSALYLCASSRGLSNSPLHFGNGTRLTVT.

Here the CDR3 reads CSVAHRQGAYEQYF. CDR3 sequence (DNA): TGCAGCGTGGCCCATCGACAGGGGGCCTACGAGCAGTACTTC. The chain carries TRBV29-1 and TRBJ2-7; 9 nucleotides align to TRBD1. The J segment lost 2 bases and the V segment lost 6 bases, leaving 8 bases of the junction unmatched. The CDR3 is 14 residues long. Germline V gene sequence: CDR1 SQVTM, CDR2 ANQGSEA.

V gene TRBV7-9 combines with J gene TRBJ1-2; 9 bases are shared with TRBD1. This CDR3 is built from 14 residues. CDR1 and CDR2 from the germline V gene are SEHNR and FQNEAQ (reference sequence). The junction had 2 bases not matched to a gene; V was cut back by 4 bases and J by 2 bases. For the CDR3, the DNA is TGTGCCAGCAGCTCCGGGACAGGGAACTATGGCTACACCTTC. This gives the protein CASSSGTGNYGYTF. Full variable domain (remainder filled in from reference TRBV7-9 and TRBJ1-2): DTGVSQNPRHKITKRGQNVTFRCDPISEHNRLYWYRQTLGQGPEFLTYFQNEAQLEKSRLLSDRFSAERPKGSFSTLEIQRTEQGDSAMYLCASSSGTGNYGYTFGSGTRLTVV.

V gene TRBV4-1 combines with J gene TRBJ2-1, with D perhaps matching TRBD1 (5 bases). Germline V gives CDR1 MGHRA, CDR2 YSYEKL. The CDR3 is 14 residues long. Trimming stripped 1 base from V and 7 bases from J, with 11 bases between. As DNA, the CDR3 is TGCGCCAGCAGCCAAGGCCAGGGTTGGAATGAGCAGTTCTTC. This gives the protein CASSQGQGWNEQFF.

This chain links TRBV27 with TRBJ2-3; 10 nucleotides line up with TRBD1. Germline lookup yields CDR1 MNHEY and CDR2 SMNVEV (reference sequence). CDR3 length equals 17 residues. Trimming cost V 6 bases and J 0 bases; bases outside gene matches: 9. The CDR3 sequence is CASSKGQGRLSTDTQYF. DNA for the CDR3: TGTGCCAGCAGCAAGGGACAGGGGCGCCTTAGCACAGATACGCAGTATTTT.

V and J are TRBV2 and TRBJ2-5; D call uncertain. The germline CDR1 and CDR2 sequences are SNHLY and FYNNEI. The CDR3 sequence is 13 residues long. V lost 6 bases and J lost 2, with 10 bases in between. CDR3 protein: CASRASRQETQYF. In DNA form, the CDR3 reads TGTGCCAGCAGGGCTAGTAGACAAGAGACCCAGTACTTC.

The CDR3 bases are TGCAGCGTTGTTGGGTCGGGCAATGAGCAGTTCTTC. Residues: CSVVGSGNEQFF. The rearrangement joins TRBV29-1 to TRBJ2-1, with unresolved D. Trimming removed 4 bases from V and 6 bases from J, with 10 bases in between. The CDR3 loop spans 12 amino acids. Germline-derived CDR1 and CDR2 are SQVTM and ANQGSEA.

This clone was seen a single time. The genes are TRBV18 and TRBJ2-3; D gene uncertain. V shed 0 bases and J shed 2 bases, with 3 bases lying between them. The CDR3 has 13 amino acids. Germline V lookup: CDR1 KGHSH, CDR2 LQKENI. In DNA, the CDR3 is TGTGCCAGCTCACCACCAGCCACAGATACGCAGTATTTT. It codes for CASSPPATDTQYF.

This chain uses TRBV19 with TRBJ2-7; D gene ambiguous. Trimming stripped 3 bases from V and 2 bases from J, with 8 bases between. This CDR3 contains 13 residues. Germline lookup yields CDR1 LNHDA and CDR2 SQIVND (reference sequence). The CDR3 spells CASSIGQAYEQYF. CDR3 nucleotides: TGTGCCAGTAGTATCGGGCAGGCCTACGAGCAGTACTTC.

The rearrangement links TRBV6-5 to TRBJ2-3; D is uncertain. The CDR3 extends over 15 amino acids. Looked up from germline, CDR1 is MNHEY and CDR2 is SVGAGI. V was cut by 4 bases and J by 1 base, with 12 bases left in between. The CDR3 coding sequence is TGTGCCAGCAGTTCGAAGGACGGACGCACAGATACGCAGTATTTT. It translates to CASSSKDGRTDTQYF.

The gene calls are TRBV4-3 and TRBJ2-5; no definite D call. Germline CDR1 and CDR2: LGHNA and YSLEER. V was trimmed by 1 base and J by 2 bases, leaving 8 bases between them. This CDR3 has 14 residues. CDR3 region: CASSQASAQETQYF. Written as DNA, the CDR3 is TGCGCCAGCAGCCAAGCCAGCGCTCAAGAGACCCAGTACTTC.

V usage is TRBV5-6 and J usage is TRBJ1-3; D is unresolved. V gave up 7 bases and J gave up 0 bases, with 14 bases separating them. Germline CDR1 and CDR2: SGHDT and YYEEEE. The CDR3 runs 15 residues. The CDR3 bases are TGTGCCAGCCCGCGGGGTGGCTACTCTGGAAACACCATATATTTT. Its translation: CASPRGGYSGNTIYF.

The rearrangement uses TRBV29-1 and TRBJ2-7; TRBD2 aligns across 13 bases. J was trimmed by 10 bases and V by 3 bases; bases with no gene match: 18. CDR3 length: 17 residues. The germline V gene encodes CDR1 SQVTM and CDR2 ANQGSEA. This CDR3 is CSVETGGKGTSGTTQYF. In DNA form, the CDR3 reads TGCAGCGTTGAGACCGGTGGGAAAGGGACTAGCGGGACGACACAGTACTTC.

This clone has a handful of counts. CDR3: CASSLVPRTEAFF. For the CDR3, the DNA is TGTGCCAGCAGCTTAGTTCCTCGGACTGAAGCTTTCTTT. V usage is TRBV7-9 and J usage is TRBJ1-1; the D is unclear. The CDR3 covers 13 residues. Germline-derived CDR1 and CDR2 are SEHNR and FQNEAQ (reference sequence). Trimming took off 1 base at V and 5 bases at J, with 8 bases between the two ends.

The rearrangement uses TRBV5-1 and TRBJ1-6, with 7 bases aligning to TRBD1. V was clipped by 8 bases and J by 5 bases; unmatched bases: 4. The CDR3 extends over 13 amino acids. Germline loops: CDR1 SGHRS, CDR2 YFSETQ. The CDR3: CASSGQNNSPLHF. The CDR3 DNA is TGCGCCAGTTCGGGACAGAATAATTCACCCCTCCACTTT.

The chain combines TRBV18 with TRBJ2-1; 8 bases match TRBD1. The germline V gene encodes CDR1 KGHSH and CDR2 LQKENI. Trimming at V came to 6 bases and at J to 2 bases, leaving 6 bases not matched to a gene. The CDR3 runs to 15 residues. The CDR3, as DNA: TGTGCCAGCTCCCCTGGACAGGGAACCTACAATGAGCAGTTCTTC. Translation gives CASSPGQGTYNEQFF.

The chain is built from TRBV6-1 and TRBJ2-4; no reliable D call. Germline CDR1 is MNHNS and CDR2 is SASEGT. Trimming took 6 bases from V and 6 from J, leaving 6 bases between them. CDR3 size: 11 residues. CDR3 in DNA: TGTGCCAGCAGAGAGTTAAACATTCAGTACTTC. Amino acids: CASRELNIQYF.

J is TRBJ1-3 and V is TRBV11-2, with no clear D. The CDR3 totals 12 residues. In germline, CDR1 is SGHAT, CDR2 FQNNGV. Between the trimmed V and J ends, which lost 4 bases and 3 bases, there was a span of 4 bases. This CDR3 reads CASSSVGNTIYF. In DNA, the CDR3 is TGTGCCAGCAGCTCAGTTGGAAACACCATATATTTT.

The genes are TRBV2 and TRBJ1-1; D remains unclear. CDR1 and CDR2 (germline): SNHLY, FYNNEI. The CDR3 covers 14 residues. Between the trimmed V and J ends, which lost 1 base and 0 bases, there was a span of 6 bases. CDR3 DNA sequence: TGTGCCAGCAGTGAAGTCGGGTTGAACACTGAAGCTTTCTTT. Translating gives CASSEVGLNTEAFF.

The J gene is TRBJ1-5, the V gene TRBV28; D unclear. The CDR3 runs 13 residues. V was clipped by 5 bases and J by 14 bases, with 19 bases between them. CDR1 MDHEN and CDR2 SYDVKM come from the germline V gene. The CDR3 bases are TGTGCCAGCAGTCAACCCACGCCGCCGTCCGAGCATTTT. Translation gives CASSQPTPPSEHF.

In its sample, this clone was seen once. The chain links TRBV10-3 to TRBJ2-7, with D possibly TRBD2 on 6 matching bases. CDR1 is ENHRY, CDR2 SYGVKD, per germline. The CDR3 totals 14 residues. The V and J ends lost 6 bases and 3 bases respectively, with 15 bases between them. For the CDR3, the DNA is TGTGCCATCAGGGGCAGCGTAGCGGACTACGAGCAGTACTTC. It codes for CAIRGSVADYEQYF.

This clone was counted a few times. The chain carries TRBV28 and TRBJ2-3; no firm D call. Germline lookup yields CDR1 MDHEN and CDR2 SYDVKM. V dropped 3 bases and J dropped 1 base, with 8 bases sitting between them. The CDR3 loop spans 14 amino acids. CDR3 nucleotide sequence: TGTGCCAGCAGTTTCCTTGCAGGCACAGATACGCAGTATTTT. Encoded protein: CASSFLAGTDTQYF.

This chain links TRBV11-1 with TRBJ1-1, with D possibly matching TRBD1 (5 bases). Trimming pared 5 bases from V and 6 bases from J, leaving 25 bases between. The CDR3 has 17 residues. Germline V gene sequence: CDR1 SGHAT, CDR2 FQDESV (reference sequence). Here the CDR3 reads CASSLPASVGGRAEAFF. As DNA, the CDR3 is TGTGCCAGCAGCCTCCCGGCCTCAGTGGGGGGAAGGGCTGAAGCTTTCTTT.

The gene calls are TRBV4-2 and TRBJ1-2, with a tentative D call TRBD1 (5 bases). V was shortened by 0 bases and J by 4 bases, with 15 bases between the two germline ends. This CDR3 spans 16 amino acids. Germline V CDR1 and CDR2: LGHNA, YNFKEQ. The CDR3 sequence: CASSQDFSTDFYGYTF. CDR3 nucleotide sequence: TGTGCCAGCAGCCAAGACTTCTCGACAGACTTCTATGGCTACACCTTC.

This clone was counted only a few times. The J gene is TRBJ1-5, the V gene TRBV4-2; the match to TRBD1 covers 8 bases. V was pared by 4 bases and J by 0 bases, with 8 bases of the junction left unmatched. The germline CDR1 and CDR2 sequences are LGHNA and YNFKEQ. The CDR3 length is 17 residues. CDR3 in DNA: TGTGCCAGCAGCCCCTGGACAGGGCAGGGTAGCAATCAGCCCCAGCATTTT. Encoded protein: CASSPWTGQGSNQPQHF.

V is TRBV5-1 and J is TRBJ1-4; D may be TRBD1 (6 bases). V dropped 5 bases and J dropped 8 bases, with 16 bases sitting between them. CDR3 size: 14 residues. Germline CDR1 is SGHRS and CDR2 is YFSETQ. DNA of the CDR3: TGCGCCAGCAGGGGGAGACAGGCCGGAGAAAAACTGTTTTTT. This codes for CASRGRQAGEKLFF.

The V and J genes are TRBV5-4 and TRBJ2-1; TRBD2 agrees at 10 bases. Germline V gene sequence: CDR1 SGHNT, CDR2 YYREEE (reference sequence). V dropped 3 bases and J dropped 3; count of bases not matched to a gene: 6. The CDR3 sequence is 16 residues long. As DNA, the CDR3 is TGTGCCAGCAGCTCCAGCGGGGGGGCCCGCTACAATGAGCAGTTCTTC. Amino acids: CASSSSGGARYNEQFF.

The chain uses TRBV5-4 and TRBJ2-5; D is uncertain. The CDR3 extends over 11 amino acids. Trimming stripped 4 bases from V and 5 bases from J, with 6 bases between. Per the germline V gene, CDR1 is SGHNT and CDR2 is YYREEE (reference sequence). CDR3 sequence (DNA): TGTGCCAGCAGCGCAGAGGAGACCCAGTACTTC. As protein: CASSAEETQYF.